One and the same sample provided the 17 T cell receptor beta chains below, sequenced in a study of blood T cell repertoires in COVID-19. The repertoire was sequenced with immunoSEQ multiplex PCR; TCRdb's copy has only in-frame clones and lacks some. The sample records 430,000 or so clones, roughly 90% being singletons. The sample comprised PBMCs or T cells enriched from blood (not recorded which). Every receptor here comes from a woman aged 40 to 49 who had recovered from COVID-19.

This clone occurred once. This chain joins TRBV5-4 and TRBJ2-3, with D hard to call. Germline lookup yields CDR1 SGHNT and CDR2 YYREEE (reference sequence). V lost 0 bases and J lost 1, with 6 bases in between. CDR3 length: 14 amino acids. CDR3 in amino acids: CASSLDYGTDTQYF. CDR3 DNA: TGTGCCAGCAGCTTGGATTATGGCACAGATACGCAGTATTTT. Full variable domain (outside the CDR3, taken from reference TRBV5-4 and TRBJ2-3): ETGVTQSPTHLIKTRGQQVTLRCSSQSGHNTVSWYQQALGQGPQFIFQYYREEENGRGNFPPRFSGLQFPNYSSELNVNALELDDSALYLCASSLDYGTDTQYFGPGTRLTVL.

The chain is built from TRBV7-9 and TRBJ1-3; D is unresolved. The CDR3 totals 15 residues. Germline V lookup: CDR1 SEHNR, CDR2 FQNEAQ (reference sequence). Trimming removed 5 bases at V and 0 bases at J, with 11 bases between. CDR3 residues: CASSPAWSSGNTIYF. In DNA, the CDR3 is TGTGCCAGCAGCCCTGCGTGGAGCTCTGGAAACACCATATATTTT.

The table lists this clone with a few counts. The rearrangement joins TRBV12-3 or TRBV12-4 to TRBJ1-5; TRBD1 matches 7 bases. J gave up 2 bases and V 7 bases, and 2 bases lay outside the gene matches. CDR3 size: 13 residues. In DNA, the CDR3 is TGTGCCAGCAACGACAGGGGCAATCAGCCCCAGCATTTT. Translation: CASNDRGNQPQHF.

This clone was seen only once. The V call is TRBV24-1, the J call TRBJ1-5, with TRBD1 matching 8 bases. This CDR3 is built from 15 residues. Germline V lookup: CDR1 KGHDR, CDR2 SFDVKD. V lost 3 bases and J lost 4; bases outside the gene matches: 4. The CDR3 here is CATSDTRQGNQPQHF. In DNA, the CDR3 is TGTGCCACCAGTGATACCCGACAGGGGAATCAGCCCCAGCATTTT.

This sequence joins TRBV6-4 and TRBJ1-1; D may be TRBD1 (6 bases). Trimming pared 6 bases from V and 8 bases from J, leaving 16 bases between. The germline gives CDR1 MRHNA, CDR2 SNTAGT. CDR3 length equals 13 residues. CDR3 coding DNA: TGTGCCAGCAGGGAAGGGGGAAGCGTCGAAGCTTTCTTT. Translated, it gives CASREGGSVEAFF.

The rearrangement uses TRBV15 and TRBJ1-2; 10 bases are a match to TRBD1. The CDR3 is made up of 17 amino acids. Germline V lookup: CDR1 LNHNV, CDR2 YYDKDF (reference sequence). V lost 6 bases to trimming and J lost 4 bases; unmatched junction nucleotides: 14. The DNA of the CDR3 is TGTGCCACCAGTACCGGGACAGGGGTTGGCCTTGGCTATGGCTACACCTTC. It translates to CATSTGTGVGLGYGYTF.

The chain is built from TRBV10-3 and TRBJ2-1; weak D call: TRBD1 (5 bases). Looked up from germline, CDR1 is ENHRY and CDR2 is SYGVKD. The CDR3 consists of 14 residues. Trimming pared 6 bases from V and 8 bases from J, leaving 17 bases between. Written as DNA, the CDR3 is TGTGCCATCAGACGTACCGCTCAAGGGGATGAGCAGTTCTTC. This codes for CAIRRTAQGDEQFF.

CDR3 amino acids: CASSLQRSRGNTGELFF. In DNA, the CDR3 is TGTGCCAGCTCACTTCAACGGAGCAGGGGCAACACCGGGGAGCTGTTTTTT. The chain uses TRBV18 and TRBJ2-2, with a possible D match to TRBD1 (6 bases). Germline CDR1 and CDR2: KGHSH and LQKENI. V dropped 4 bases and J dropped 2 bases, with 17 bases sitting between them. This CDR3 region has 17 residues.

The count of this clone is one. The V and J genes are TRBV7-9 and TRBJ2-5; D may be TRBD2 (5 bases). Germline V lookup: CDR1 SEHNR, CDR2 FQNEAQ (reference sequence). This CDR3 region has 12 residues. V shed 7 bases and J shed 2 bases, with 8 bases lying between them. The CDR3, as DNA: TGTGCCAGCACCACGGGGCAAGAGACCCAGTACTTC. As protein: CASTTGQETQYF.

The chain couples TRBV2 to TRBJ2-5; TRBD2 matches 12 bases. The CDR3 sequence is 18 residues long. Trimming at V came to 10 bases and at J to 5 bases, leaving 20 bases not matched to a gene. Germline V gene sequence: CDR1 SNHLY, CDR2 FYNNEI. The CDR3 bases are TGTGCCAACGAGCTGGATGGGTGGACTAGCGGGATACGCGAGACCCAGTACTTC. This translates into CANELDGWTSGIRETQYF.

V usage is TRBV5-6 and J usage is TRBJ2-5; 7 bases map to TRBD1. Germline loops: CDR1 SGHDT, CDR2 YYEEEE. Losses at the gene ends were 0 bases for V and 5 bases for J; bases not matched to a gene: 4. CDR3 length: 14 residues. Written as DNA, the CDR3 is TGTGCCAGCAGCTTGGGACAGGGTCCGGAGACCCAGTACTTC. It yields the protein CASSLGQGPETQYF.

V and J are TRBV15 and TRBJ1-5; D might be TRBD1 (5 bases). This CDR3 comprises 15 residues. Per germline, CDR1 LNHNV and CDR2 YYDKDF (reference sequence). The ends were cut back, 0 bases at V and 7 bases at J, with 13 bases in the middle. The CDR3 bases are TGTGCCACCAGCAGAGACAGGGTGCCCGGGCAGCCCCAGCATTTT. Its translation: CATSRDRVPGQPQHF.

This clone was seen a handful of times. J is TRBJ2-5 and V is TRBV24-1; 8 positions match TRBD1. Per the germline V gene, CDR1 is KGHDR and CDR2 is SFDVKD. V shed 0 bases and J 4 bases; nucleotides not matched to a gene: 12. The CDR3 contains 18 residues. The CDR3 nucleotides are TGTGCCACCAGTGATTTGCACTCTACGGCAGGGGGCTTAGAGACCCAGTACTTC. It translates to CATSDLHSTAGGLETQYF.

This clone was observed once. V is TRBV5-4 and J is TRBJ2-3, with TRBD1 as a possible D gene (5 bases). V was shortened by 0 bases and J by 2 bases, with 10 bases between the two germline ends. The CDR3 has 15 residues. Germline CDR1 and CDR2: SGHNT and YYREEE (reference sequence). DNA of the CDR3: TGTGCCAGCAGCTTGGGACAGATCCACACAGATACGCAGTATTTT. Protein product: CASSLGQIHTDTQYF.

The V gene is TRBV7-9, the J gene TRBJ1-1, with D maybe TRBD1 (5 bases). V gave up 2 bases and J gave up 5 bases, with 12 bases separating them. The germline V gene encodes CDR1 SEHNR and CDR2 FQNEAQ (reference sequence). The CDR3 runs 14 residues. The CDR3 DNA reads TGTGCCAGCAGCTTAACGGTCGGGGGGACTGAAGCTTTCTTT. As protein: CASSLTVGGTEAFF.

The chain links TRBV7-9 to TRBJ1-4, with no clear D. The V gene lost 5 bases and the J gene lost 7 bases, with 14 bases spanning the gap. The CDR3 has 14 amino acids. The germline gives CDR1 SEHNR, CDR2 FQNEAQ (reference sequence). This CDR3 reads CASSQGDGGEKLFF. The DNA for the CDR3 is TGTGCCAGCAGCCAAGGTGACGGCGGTGAAAAACTGTTTTTT. Full variable domain (remainder filled in from reference TRBV7-9 and TRBJ1-4): DTGVSQNPRHKITKRGQNVTFRCDPISEHNRLYWYRQTLGQGPEFLTYFQNEAQLEKSRLLSDRFSAERPKGSFSTLEIQRTEQGDSAMYLCASSQGDGGEKLFFGSGTQLSVL.

This sequence joins TRBV5-8 and TRBJ2-4; D may be TRBD2 (5 bases). V was clipped by 7 bases and J by 8 bases, with 16 bases between them. The CDR3 totals 13 residues. Germline values: CDR1 SGHTS, CDR2 YDEGEE. The CDR3 bases are TGTGCCAGCGCCCGCCCCGGGGTGGACATTCAGTACTTC. Protein: CASARPGVDIQYF.